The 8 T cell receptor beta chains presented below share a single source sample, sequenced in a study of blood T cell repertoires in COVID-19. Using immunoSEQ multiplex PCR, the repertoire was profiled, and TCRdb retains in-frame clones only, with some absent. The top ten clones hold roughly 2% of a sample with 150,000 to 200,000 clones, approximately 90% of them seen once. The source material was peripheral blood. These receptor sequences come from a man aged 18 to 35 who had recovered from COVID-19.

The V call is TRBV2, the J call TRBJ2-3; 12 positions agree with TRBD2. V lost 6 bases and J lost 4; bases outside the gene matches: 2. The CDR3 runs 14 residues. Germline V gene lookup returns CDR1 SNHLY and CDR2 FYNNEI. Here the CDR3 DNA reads TGTGCCAGCAGGCGACTAGCGGGAGCAGATACGCAGTATTTT. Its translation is CASRRLAGADTQYF.

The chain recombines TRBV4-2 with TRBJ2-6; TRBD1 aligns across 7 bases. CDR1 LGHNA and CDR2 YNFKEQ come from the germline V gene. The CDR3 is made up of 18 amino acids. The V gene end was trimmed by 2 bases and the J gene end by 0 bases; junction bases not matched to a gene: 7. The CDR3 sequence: CASSQTQDRFSGANVLTF. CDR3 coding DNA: TGTGCCAGCAGCCAAACCCAGGACAGGTTCTCTGGGGCCAACGTCCTGACTTTC.

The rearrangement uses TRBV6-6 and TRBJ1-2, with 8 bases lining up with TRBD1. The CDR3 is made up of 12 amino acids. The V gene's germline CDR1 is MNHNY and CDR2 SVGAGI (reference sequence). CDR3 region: CVGQGNNYGYTF. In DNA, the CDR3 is TGTGTCGGACAGGGCAATAACTATGGCTACACCTTC.

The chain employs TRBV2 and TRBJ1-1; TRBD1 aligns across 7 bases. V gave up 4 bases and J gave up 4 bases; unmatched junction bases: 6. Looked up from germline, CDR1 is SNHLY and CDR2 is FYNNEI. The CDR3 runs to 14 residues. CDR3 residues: CASSGWAGGTEAFF. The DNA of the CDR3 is TGTGCCAGCAGTGGGTGGGCAGGGGGCACTGAAGCTTTCTTT. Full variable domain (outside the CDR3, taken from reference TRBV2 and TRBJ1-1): EPEVTQTPSHQVTQMGQEVILRCVPISNHLYFYWYRQILGQKVEFLVSFYNNEISEKSEIFDDQFSVERPDGSNFTLKIRSTKLEDSAMYFCASSGWAGGTEAFFGQGTRLTVV.

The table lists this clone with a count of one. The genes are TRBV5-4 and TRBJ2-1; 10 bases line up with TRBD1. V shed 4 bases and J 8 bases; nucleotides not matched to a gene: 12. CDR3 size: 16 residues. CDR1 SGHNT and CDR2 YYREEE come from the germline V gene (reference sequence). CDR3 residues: CASSHPRDRGGDEQFF. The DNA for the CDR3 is TGTGCCAGCAGCCACCCCCGGGACAGGGGAGGTGATGAGCAGTTCTTC.

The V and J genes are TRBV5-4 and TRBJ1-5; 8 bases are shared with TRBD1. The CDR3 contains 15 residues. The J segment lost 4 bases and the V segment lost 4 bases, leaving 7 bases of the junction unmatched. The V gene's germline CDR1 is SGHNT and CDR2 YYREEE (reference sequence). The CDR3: CASSRDRGENQPQHF. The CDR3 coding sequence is TGTGCCAGCAGCCGTGACAGGGGCGAAAATCAGCCCCAGCATTTT.

The CDR3 here is CASSSHRGGGYTF. The DNA of the CDR3 is TGTGCCAGCAGTTCCCACAGGGGAGGCGGCTACACCTTC. The J gene is TRBJ1-2, the V gene TRBV27, with 7 bases fitting TRBD1. The V gene end was trimmed by 4 bases and the J gene end by 8 bases; junction bases not matched to a gene: 7. This CDR3 comprises 13 residues. Germline V gene lookup returns CDR1 MNHEY and CDR2 SMNVEV (reference sequence).

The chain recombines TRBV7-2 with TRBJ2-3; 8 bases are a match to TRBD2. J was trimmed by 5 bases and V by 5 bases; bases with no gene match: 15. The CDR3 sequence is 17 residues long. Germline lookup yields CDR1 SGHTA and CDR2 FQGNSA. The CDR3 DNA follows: TGTGCCAGCAGCCCGGACCCCTTACTAGCGGCGATAGATACGCAGTATTTT. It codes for CASSPDPLLAAIDTQYF. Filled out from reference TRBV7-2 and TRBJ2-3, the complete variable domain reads GAGVSQSPSNKVTEKGKDVELRCDPISGHTALYWYRQSLGQGLEFLIYFQGNSAPDKSGLPSDRFSAERTGGSVSTLTIQRTQQEDSAVYLCASSPDPLLAAIDTQYFGPGTRLTVL.